A single sample gave rise to the 10 T cell receptor beta chains below, sequenced in a study of T cells in tumors and immune-related adverse events. Repertoires were generated with immunoSEQ multiplex PCR, while TCRdb's copy carries only in-frame clones and drops some. The sample consists of thousands of clones, approximately 64% of them appearing once. Sequences were derived from gut tissue, sampled from a patient treated with anti-PD-1 therapy. The receptors originated from a female donor with metastatic renal cell carcinoma.

This clone appeared a few times. The gene calls are TRBV4-2 and TRBJ2-7, with 10 bases identical to TRBD2. J gave up 6 bases and V 4 bases, and 12 bases lay outside the gene matches. There are 16 residues in the CDR3. Germline CDR1 and CDR2: LGHNA and YNFKEQ. The DNA of the CDR3 is TGTGCCAGCAGCCCAAACCCGGCTAGCGGGGGTGGCGAGCAGTACTTC. Translated, it gives CASSPNPASGGGEQYF.

V is TRBV21-1 and J is TRBJ1-5. TRBV21-1 is tagged as a pseudogene. The CDR3 loop spans 16 amino acids. As DNA, the CDR3 is TGTGCCACCCTTCAGGGTTGGGGGGATAGCAATCAGCCCCAGCATTTT. Translating gives CATLQGWGDSNQPQHF.

Regarding this clone: The junction differs from germline at one of its ends, possibly a read error. The chain carries TRBV11-2 and TRBJ2-3, with no clear D. The CDR3 extends over 17 amino acids. CDR1 and CDR2 (germline): SGHAT, FQNNGV. CDR3 residues: CANSFNRRAAFTDTQYF. The CDR3 DNA follows: TGTGCCAACAGCTTTAATCGACGCGCCGCCTTCACAGATACGCAGTATTTT.

As concerns this clone: At one of its ends the junction is not consistent with the germline gene, which may arise from a read error. Additional DNA sequences in this sample encode the identical CDR3. V gene TRBV25-1 combines with J gene TRBJ1-2; D not certain. Germline CDR1 and CDR2: MGHDK and SYGVNS. This CDR3 comprises 14 residues. Here the CDR3 reads CASSEGEVYYGYTF. CDR3 coding DNA: TGTGCCAGCAGTGAAGGAGAAGTCTACTATGGTTACACCTTC.

The chain has TRBV21-1 and TRBJ1-4. TRBV21-1 is assigned pseudogene status. There are 17 residues in the CDR3. In DNA, the CDR3 is TGTGCCAGCAGCAAAGTTTCCCGGAGGGGTTATCGGGAAAAACTGTTTTTT. This encodes CASSKVSRRGYREKLFF.

This chain uses TRBV19 with TRBJ1-2, with D tentatively TRBD1 (6 bases). In germline, CDR1 is LNHDA, CDR2 SQIVND (reference sequence). The CDR3 has 13 residues. The ends were cut back, 2 bases at V and 2 bases at J, with 6 bases in the middle. The CDR3 bases are TGTGCCAGTAGTATACAGGGGAACTATGGCTACACCTTC. The encoded protein is CASSIQGNYGYTF.

The V and J genes are TRBV6-5 and TRBJ2-1; 8 bases are shared with TRBD2. Per the germline V gene, CDR1 is MNHEY and CDR2 is SVGAGI. The CDR3 loop spans 14 amino acids. V lost 6 bases and J lost 4; bases outside the gene matches: 5. CDR3 in amino acids: CASRPSGSYNEQFF. The CDR3 DNA is TGTGCCAGCAGACCCAGCGGGAGTTACAATGAGCAGTTCTTC.

As to this clone: Distinct nucleotide sequences in the sample also encode this CDR3. The chain employs TRBV7-2 and TRBJ2-1; 9 nucleotides align to TRBD2. The germline V gene encodes CDR1 SGHTA and CDR2 FQGNSA. Unmatched junction bases numbered 18, after V lost 5 bases and J lost 10 bases. There are 17 residues in the CDR3. The CDR3 reads CASSVNGGGGAWEEQFF. In DNA form, the CDR3 reads TGTGCCAGCAGCGTAAATGGCGGCGGGGGGGCTTGGGAGGAGCAGTTCTTC.

The chain is built from TRBV27 and TRBJ1-2; D may be TRBD1 (5 bases). Trimming shortened V by 3 bases and J by 6 bases, and 8 bases separated the two germline ends. This CDR3 has 12 residues. Germline lookup yields CDR1 MNHEY and CDR2 SMNVEV (reference sequence). In nucleotides, the CDR3 is TGTGCCAGCAGTTTTCGGGGGGATGGCTACACCTTC. Its protein is CASSFRGDGYTF.

The chain employs TRBV18 and TRBJ2-3; no clear D. This CDR3 has 14 residues. The germline gives CDR1 KGHSH, CDR2 LQKENI. V was pared by 0 bases and J by 4 bases, with 8 bases between. This CDR3 is CASSPPVESDTQYF. CDR3 bases: TGTGCCAGCTCACCACCGGTCGAGTCAGATACGCAGTATTTT.